The T cell receptor (beta chain) described here comes from a study of radiotherapy plus CTLA-4 blockade in lung cancer. The length of the CDR3 is 15 residues. V shed 5 bases, J shed 6 bases, and the junction held 5 bases outside the gene matches. The germline CDR1 and CDR2 sequences are SGHAT and FQNNGV. This clone was counted a few times. Libraries were prepared by immunoSEQ multiplex PCR; TCRdb keeps only in-frame clonotypes and omits some of them. The data hold about 49,000 clones, with approximately 76% observed a single time. The chain couples TRBV11-2 to TRBJ2-3, with TRBD2 identical over 13 bases. The input for sequencing was peripheral blood, taken from a patient treated with radiotherapy plus ipilimumab. The source is a human donor with non-small cell lung cancer who had stable disease on radiotherapy plus ipilimumab. The CDR3 coding sequence is TGTGCCAGCAGCGGACTAGCGGGGGCGTTGGATACGCAGTATTTT. As protein: CASSGLAGALDTQYF.